This entry concerns a single T cell receptor beta chain. It has no known antigen specificity. No per-base quality is available; no much larger clone lies one base away. Following the manufacturer's instructions, the researchers used the immunoSEQ immune profiling system to amplify TCR beta CDR3 regions via multiplex PCR. An Illumina NextSeq system was used to carry out the sequencing. The authors' analysis ran thus. The immunoSEQ Analyzer platform handled processing of the sequence data, and clonality was calculated by taking the square root of Simpson's index of productive rearrangements. Similarity in V and J usage was measured by Jensen-Shannon distance, and OLGA was used to compute CDR3 generation probabilities. Shared CDR3 sequences were searched in the immuneACCESS database (August 2020) and in VDJdb (December 2020). TCRdb re-hosts the immuneACCESS table, in-frame sequences only. Its copies lack some clones; in the studies checked, an unresolved V gene accounts for under half of them, and the cause for the rest is not known. The V and J calls and clone size are taken from that table; D and trimming were inferred from the DNA. The sample has over 9,500 clones on record, approximately 97% of them singletons. Jointly, the top ten make up more than 0.65% of the sample.

The entry originates in a study of monozygotic twins with cystic fibrosis (dated by TCRdb to 2020 to 2022). Looking at the study overall: Barcoded libraries were prepared with approximately 16 PCR cycles from three micrograms of fragmented DNA. To gauge how much genetics shapes V and J gene usage, the researchers compared TCR beta repertoires both within and across 16 monozygotic twin pairs who have cystic fibrosis. The cohort included ten female and six male twin pairs, mostly children and adolescents, aged roughly 2.0 to 36.4 years with a median of around 8.6 years. On the day of blood sampling, twins were ranked among 1,060 cohort participants for weight-for-height and for FEVPerc (FEV1 disease centile). Data for three of the twin pairs had been reported previously in another context.

What the study reported, not specific to this receptor: Significantly higher nucleotide-identical clonotype sharing was observed within monozygotic CF twin pairs than between unrelated CF individuals (P = 0.000026, Mann-Whitney). Simpson clonality was generally low (median about 0.0097), suggesting a naive-dominated repertoire, with higher clonality in the most severely affected patients. The cohort was small, and the number of shared CDR3s showed no association with age, concordance or disease severity. In 13 of 16 pairs, V gene usage most closely resembled the co-twin's, and the same held for J usage in 8 of 16 pairs, a pattern suggesting genetic constraints.

The twin pairs came from the European Cystic Fibrosis Twin and Sibling Study Cohort, a cohort that recruited patients from over a hundred CF clinics across 14 European countries. Both zygosity and CFTR genotype were checked in-house, and zygosity was tested with multiplex PCR across nine short tandem repeat loci. Peripheral blood was taken from each twin, and clinical parameters were recorded on the day of blood sampling. Genomic DNA was isolated from peripheral blood cells with phenol/chloroform and kept in TE buffer at 4 degrees C. The TCR originated in a boy under 18 with cystic fibrosis. The sample was blood.

At the DNA level, the sequence is TGTGCCAGCAGCAGGGACAGGGTCACTGAAGCTTTCTTT. Translated, this is CASSRDRVTEAFF. This receptor chain uses TRBV28 and TRBJ1-1, and TRBD1 aligns with 9 junction nucleotides. V trim: 6 bases; J trim: 4 bases; unmatched bases: 3. CDR1 and CDR2 are drawn from the germline V gene: MDHEN, SYDVKM. The CDR3 starts with the cysteine, ends with the phenylalanine, and has 13 residues. Here the CDR3 DNA is all that survives: 39 bases in frame from base 1.